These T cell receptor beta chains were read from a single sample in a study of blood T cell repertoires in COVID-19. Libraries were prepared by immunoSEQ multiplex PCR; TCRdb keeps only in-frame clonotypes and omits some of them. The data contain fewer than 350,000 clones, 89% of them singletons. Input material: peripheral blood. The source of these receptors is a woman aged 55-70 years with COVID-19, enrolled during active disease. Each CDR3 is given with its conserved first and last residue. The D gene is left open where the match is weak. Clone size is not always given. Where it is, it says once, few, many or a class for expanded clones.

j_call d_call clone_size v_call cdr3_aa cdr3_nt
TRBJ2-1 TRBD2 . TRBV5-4 CASSSKTGGTFLSPFF TGTGCCAGCAGCTCGAAAACGGGGGGGACATTTCTAAGTCCGTTCTTC
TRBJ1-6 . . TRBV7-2 CASSYGEGLSLHF TGTGCCAGCAGCTACGGGGAGGGGCTATCCCTCCACTTT
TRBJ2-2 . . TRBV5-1 CASSLLHPNTGELFF TGCGCCAGCAGCTTGTTACACCCGAACACCGGGGAGCTGTTTTTT
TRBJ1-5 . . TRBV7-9 CASSPTDSNQPQHF TGTGCCAGCAGCCCGACAGATAGCAATCAGCCCCAGCATTTT
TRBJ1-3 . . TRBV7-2 CASSPTKDTIYF TGTGCCAGCAGCCCTACGAAAGACACCATATATTTT
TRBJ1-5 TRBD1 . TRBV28 CASSQSGGSQPQHF TGTGCCAGCAGTCAATCAGGGGGCAGTCAGCCCCAGCATTTT
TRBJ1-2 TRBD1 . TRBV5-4 CASSSLGQAIYGYTF TGTGCCAGCAGCTCGCTCGGACAGGCCATATATGGCTACACCTTC
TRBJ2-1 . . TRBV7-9 CASSFSNEQFF TGTGCCAGCAGCTTCAGCAATGAGCAGTTCTTC
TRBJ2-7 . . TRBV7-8 CASSLDGTYSYEQYF TGTGCCAGCAGCTTAGACGGGACATACTCCTACGAGCAGTACTTC
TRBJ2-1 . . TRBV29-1 CSVGGEDYNEQFF TGCAGCGTTGGGGGGGAAGACTACAATGAGCAGTTCTTC
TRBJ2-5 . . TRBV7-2 CASKRGGQYQETQYF TGTGCCAGTAAAAGGGGGGGGCAGTACCAAGAGACCCAGTACTTC
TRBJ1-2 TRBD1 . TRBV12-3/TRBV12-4 CASRGQGNYGYTF TGTGCCAGCAGGGGACAGGGCAACTATGGCTACACCTTC
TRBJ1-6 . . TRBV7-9 CASSFNNSPLHF TGTGCCAGCAGCTTTAATAATTCACCCCTCCACTTT
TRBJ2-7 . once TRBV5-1 CASSLEGNSYEQYF TGCGCCAGCAGCTTGGAGGGGAATTCCTACGAGCAGTACTTC
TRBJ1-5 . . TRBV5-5 CASSEGQWKPQHF TGTGCCAGCAGTGAAGGACAGTGGAAGCCCCAGCATTTT
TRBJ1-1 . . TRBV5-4 CASSLAGGENTEAFF TGTGCCAGCAGCTTGGCCGGCGGTGAGAACACTGAAGCTTTCTTT
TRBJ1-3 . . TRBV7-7 CASSLARVHRDF TGTGCTAGCAGCTTAGCGCGGGTACATCGGGATTTT
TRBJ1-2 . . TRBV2 CASRAGYGYTF TGTGCCAGCAGAGCAGGATATGGCTACACCTTC
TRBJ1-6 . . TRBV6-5 CASSYSIRGSNSPLHF TGTGCCAGCAGTTACTCGATTAGGGGGTCGAATTCACCCCTCCACTTT
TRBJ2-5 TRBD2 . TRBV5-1 CASGSSGGSQETQYF TGCGCCAGCGGTTCTAGCGGGGGATCTCAAGAGACCCAGTACTTC
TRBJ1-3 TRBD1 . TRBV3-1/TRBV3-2 CASSGTGDLESGNTIYF TGTGCCAGCAGCGGGACAGGGGATTTGGAGTCTGGAAACACCATATATTTT
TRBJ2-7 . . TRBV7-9 CASSFSSYEQYF TGTGCCAGCAGCTTCAGCTCCTACGAGCAGTACTTC
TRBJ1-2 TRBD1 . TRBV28 CASSSRYIRDRGRPVGYTF TGTGCCAGCAGTTCACGCTATATCCGGGACAGGGGGCGTCCTGTCGGCTACACCTTC